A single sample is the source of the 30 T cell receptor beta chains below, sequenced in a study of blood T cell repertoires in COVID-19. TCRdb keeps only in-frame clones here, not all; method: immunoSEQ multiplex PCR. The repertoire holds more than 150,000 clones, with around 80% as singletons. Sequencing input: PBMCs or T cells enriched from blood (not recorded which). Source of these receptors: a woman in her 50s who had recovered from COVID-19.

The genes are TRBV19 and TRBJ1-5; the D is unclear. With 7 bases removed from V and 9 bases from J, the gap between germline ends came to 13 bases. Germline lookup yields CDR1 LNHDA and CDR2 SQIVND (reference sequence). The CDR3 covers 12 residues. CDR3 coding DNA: TGTGCCAGTAACCTCCGTCCGGGGCCCCAGCATTTT. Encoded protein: CASNLRPGPQHF.

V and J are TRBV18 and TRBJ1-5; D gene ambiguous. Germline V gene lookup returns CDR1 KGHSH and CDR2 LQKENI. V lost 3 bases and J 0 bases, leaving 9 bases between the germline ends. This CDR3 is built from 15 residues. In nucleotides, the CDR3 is TGTGCCAGCTCACCGACACGCTATAGCAATCAGCCCCAGCATTTT. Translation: CASSPTRYSNQPQHF.

The CDR3 DNA reads TGTGCCAGCAGCGGGGAGGCTAGGGACACCGGGGAGCTGTTTTTT. This translates into CASSGEARDTGELFF. V is TRBV9 and J is TRBJ2-2; a weak D match, TRBD2 (6 bases). The CDR3 is 15 amino acids. From germline, CDR1 is SGDLS and CDR2 YYNGEE. V lost 3 bases and J 3 bases, leaving 12 bases between the germline ends. Variable domain in full (rest from reference TRBV9 and TRBJ2-2): DSGVTQTPKHLITATGQRVTLRCSPRSGDLSVYWYQQSLDQGLQFLIQYYNGEERAKGNILERFSAQQFPDLHSELNLSSLELGDSALYFCASSGEARDTGELFFGEGSRLTVL.

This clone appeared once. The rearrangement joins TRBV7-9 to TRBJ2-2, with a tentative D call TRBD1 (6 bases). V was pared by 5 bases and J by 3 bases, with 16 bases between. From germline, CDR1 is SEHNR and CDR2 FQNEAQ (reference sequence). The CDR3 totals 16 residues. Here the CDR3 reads CASSRDPGHYTGELFF. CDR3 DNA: TGTGCCAGCAGCCGCGACCCGGGACACTACACCGGGGAGCTGTTTTTT.

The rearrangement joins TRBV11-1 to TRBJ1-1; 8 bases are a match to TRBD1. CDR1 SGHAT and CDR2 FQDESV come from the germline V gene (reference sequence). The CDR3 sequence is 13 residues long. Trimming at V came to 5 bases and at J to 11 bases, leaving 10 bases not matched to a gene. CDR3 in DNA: TGTGCCAGCAGCACTACAGGGGGAGTTGAGGCTTTCTTT. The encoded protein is CASSTTGGVEAFF.

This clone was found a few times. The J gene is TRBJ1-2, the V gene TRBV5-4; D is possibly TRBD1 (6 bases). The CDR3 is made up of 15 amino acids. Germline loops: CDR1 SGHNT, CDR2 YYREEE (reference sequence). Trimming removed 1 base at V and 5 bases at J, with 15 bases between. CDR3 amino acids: CASSLIGGGGYGYTF. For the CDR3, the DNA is TGTGCCAGCAGCTTGATCGGTGGGGGCGGGTATGGCTACACCTTC.

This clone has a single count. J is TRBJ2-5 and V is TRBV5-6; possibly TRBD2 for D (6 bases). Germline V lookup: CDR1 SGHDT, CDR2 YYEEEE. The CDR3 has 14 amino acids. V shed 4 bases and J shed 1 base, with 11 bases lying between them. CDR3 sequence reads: CASSPREPQETQYF. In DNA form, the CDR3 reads TGTGCCAGCAGCCCCCGGGAGCCCCAAGAGACCCAGTACTTC.

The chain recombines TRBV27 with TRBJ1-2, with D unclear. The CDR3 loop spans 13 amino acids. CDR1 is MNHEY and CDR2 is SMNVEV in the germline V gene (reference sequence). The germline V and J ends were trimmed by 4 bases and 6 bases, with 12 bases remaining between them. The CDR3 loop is CASSWAFGNGYTF. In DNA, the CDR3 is TGTGCCAGCAGTTGGGCCTTCGGGAATGGCTACACCTTC.

Here the CDR3 reads CASSLSGVSTGELFF. Written as DNA, the CDR3 is TGTGCCAGCAGCTTATCCGGGGTCAGCACCGGGGAGCTGTTTTTT. The genes are TRBV7-9 and TRBJ2-2, with D tentatively TRBD2 (5 bases). V was shortened by 2 bases and J by 4 bases, with 11 bases between the two germline ends. Germline V gene data show CDR1 as SEHNR and CDR2 as FQNEAQ (reference sequence). CDR3 length equals 15 residues.

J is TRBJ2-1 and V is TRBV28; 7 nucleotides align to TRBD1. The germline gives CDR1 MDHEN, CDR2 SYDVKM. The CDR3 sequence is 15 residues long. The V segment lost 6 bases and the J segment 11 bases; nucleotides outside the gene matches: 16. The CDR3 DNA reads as TGTGCCAGCAGATCGACAGGGATTAAGCCCGGGAAGCAGTTCTTC. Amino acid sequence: CASRSTGIKPGKQFF.

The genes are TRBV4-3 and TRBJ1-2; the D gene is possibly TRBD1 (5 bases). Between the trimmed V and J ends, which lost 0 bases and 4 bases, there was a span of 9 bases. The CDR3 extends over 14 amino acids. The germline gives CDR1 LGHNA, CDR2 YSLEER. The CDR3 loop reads CASSQDMGRYGYTF. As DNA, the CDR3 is TGCGCCAGCAGCCAAGATATGGGGCGCTATGGCTACACCTTC.

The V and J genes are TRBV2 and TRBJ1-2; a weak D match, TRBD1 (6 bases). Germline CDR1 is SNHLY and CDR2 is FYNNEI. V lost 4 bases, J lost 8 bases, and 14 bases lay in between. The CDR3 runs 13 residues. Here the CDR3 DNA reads TGTGCCAGCAGTGCGGACAGAGTTGTCGGCTACACCTTC. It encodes CASSADRVVGYTF.

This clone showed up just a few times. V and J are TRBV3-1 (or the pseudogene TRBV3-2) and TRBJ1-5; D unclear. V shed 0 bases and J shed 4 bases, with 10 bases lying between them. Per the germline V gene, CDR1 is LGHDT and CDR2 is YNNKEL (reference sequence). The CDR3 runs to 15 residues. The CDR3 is CASSQDGSPNQPQHF. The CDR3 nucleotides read TGTGCCAGCAGCCAAGACGGGTCCCCGAATCAGCCCCAGCATTTT.

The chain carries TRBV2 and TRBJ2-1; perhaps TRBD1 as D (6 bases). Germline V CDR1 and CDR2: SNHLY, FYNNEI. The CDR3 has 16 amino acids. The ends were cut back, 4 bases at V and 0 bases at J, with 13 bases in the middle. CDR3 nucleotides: TGTGCCAGCAGTGGTAAAGGGGGAGCCTCCTACAATGAGCAGTTCTTC. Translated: CASSGKGGASYNEQFF.

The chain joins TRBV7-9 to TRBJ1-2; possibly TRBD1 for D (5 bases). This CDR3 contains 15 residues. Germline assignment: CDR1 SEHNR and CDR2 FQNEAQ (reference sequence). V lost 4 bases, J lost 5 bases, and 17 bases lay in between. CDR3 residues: CASSSLQPGGYGYTF. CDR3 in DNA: TGTGCCAGCAGCTCCCTCCAGCCGGGGGGGTATGGCTACACCTTC.

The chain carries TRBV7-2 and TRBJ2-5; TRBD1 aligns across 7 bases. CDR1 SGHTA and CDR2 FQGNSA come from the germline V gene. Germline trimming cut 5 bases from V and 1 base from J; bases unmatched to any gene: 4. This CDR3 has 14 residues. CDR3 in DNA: TGTGCCAGCAGCCTGGGACAGATCCAAGAGACCCAGTACTTC. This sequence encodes CASSLGQIQETQYF.

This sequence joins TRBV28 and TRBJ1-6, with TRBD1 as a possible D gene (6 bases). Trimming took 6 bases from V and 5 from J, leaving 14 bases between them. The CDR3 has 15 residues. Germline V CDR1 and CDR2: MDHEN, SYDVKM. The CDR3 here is CASRPSRGNNSPLHF. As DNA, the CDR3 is TGTGCCAGCAGACCTAGCAGGGGAAATAATTCACCCCTCCACTTT.

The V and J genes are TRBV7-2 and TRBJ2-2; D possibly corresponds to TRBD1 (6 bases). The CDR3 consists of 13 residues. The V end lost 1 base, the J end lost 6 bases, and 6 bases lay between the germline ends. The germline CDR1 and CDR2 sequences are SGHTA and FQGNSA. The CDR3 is CASSLDRAGELFF. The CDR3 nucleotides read TGTGCCAGCAGCTTAGACAGGGCCGGGGAGCTGTTTTTT.

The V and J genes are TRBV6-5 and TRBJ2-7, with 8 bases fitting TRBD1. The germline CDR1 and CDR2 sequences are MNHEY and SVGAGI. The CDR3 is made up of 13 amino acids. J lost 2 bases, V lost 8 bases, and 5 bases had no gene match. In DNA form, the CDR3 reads TGTGCCAGCTCAGGGGGCTTAGCCTACGAGCAGTACTTC. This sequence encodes CASSGGLAYEQYF.

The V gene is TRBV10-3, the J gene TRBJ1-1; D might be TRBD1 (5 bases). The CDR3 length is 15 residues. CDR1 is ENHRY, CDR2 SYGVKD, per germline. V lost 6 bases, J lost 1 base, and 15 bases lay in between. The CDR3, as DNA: TGTGCCATCAGGGCAGGGCTTTCCGAGAACACTGAAGCTTTCTTT. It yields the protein CAIRAGLSENTEAFF.

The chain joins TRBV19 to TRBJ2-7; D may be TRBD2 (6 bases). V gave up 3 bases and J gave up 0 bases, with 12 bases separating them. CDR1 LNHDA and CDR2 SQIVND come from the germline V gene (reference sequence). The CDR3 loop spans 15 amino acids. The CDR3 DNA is TGTGCCAGTAGTATTTTGGACGGGAGCTCCTACGAGCAGTACTTC. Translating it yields CASSILDGSSYEQYF.

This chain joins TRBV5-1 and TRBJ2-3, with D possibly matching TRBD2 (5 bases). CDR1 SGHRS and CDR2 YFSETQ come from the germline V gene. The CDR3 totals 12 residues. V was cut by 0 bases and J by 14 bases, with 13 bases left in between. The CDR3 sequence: CASSLDGVFWYF. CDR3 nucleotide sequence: TGCGCCAGCAGCTTGGACGGGGTTTTTTGGTATTTT.

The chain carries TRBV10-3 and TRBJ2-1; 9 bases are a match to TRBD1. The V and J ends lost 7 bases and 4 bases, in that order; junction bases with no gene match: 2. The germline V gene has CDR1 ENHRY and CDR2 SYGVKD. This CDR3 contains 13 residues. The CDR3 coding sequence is TGTGCCATCAAGGGACAGGGATACAATGAGCAGTTCTTC. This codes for CAIKGQGYNEQFF.

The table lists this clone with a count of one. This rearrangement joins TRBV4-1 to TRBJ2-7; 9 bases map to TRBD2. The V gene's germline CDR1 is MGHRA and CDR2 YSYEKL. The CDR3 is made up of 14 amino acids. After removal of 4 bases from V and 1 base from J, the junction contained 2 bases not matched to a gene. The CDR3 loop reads CASSRAGGSYEQYF. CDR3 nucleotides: TGCGCCAGCAGCCGCGCGGGAGGGTCCTACGAGCAGTACTTC.

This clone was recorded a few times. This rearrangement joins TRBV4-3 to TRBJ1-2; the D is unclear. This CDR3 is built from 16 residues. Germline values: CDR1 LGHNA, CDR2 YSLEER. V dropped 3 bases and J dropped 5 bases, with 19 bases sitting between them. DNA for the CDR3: TGCGCCAGCAGCCACCTAGCGAGCAGAATACAATATGGCTACACCTTC. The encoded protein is CASSHLASRIQYGYTF.

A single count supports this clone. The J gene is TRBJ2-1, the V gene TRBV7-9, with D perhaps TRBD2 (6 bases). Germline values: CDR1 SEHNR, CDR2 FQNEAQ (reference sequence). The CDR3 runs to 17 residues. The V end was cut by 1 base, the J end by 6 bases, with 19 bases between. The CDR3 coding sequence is TGTGCCAGCAGCTTAGAAGGTTGGGGCCGAGCGGGCAATGAGCAGTTCTTC. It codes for CASSLEGWGRAGNEQFF.

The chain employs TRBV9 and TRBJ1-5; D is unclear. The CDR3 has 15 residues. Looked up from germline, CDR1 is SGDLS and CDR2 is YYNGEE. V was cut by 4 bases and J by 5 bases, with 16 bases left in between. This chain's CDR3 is CASSPDGEEHQPQHF. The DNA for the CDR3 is TGTGCCAGCAGCCCCGACGGGGAAGAGCATCAGCCCCAGCATTTT. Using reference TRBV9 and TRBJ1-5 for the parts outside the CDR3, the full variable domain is DSGVTQTPKHLITATGQRVTLRCSPRSGDLSVYWYQQSLDQGLQFLIQYYNGEERAKGNILERFSAQQFPDLHSELNLSSLELGDSALYFCASSPDGEEHQPQHFGDGTRLSIL.

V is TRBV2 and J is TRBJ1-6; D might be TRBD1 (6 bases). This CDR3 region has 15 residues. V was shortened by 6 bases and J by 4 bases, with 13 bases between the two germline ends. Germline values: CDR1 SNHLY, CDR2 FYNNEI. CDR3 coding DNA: TGTGCCAGCAGACGACAGGATTCGTATAATTCACCCCTCCACTTT. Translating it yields CASRRQDSYNSPLHF.

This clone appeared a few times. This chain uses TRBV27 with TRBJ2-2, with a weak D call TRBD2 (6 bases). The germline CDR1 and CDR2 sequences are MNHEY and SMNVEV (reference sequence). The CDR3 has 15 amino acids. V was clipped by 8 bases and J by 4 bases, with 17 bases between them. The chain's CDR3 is CASGGSGRPTGELFF. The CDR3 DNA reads TGTGCCAGCGGGGGGTCGGGTCGGCCCACCGGGGAGCTGTTTTTT.

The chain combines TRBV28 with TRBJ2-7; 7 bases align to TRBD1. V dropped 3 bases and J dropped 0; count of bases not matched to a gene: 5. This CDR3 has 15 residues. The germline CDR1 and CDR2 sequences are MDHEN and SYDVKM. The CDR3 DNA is TGTGCCAGCAGTTTCGAGGGGGCCCCCTCCTACGAGCAGTACTTC. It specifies CASSFEGAPSYEQYF. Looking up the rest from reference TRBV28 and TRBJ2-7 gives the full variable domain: DVKVTQSSRYLVKRTGEKVFLECVQDMDHENMFWYRQDPGLGLRLIYFSYDVKMKEKGDIPEGYSVSREKKERFSLILESASTNQTSMYLCASSFEGAPSYEQYFGPGTRLTVT.